This record concerns one T cell receptor (beta chain) sequence. The antigen remains unidentified. The timepoints at which blood was sampled were baseline, cycle 4 day 1, and cycle 7 day 1. The germline V and J ends were trimmed by 0 bases and 7 bases, with 8 bases remaining between them. Germline lookup yields CDR1 SGHDT and CDR2 YYEEEE. The CDR3 has 14 residues. The sample originates from a study of OX40 agonist ivuxolimab in advanced cancers. Study-wide results and caveats: On average, CD8+ T cells showed a greater number of expanded clones than CD4+.

Generated by immunoSEQ multiplex PCR, the TCRdb table keeps only in-frame clones and is missing some. The sample lists roughly 87,000 clones, 92% occurring once. This receptor was identified in an adult with an advanced solid tumor such as melanoma, head and neck, liver or kidney cancer. The source material was CD4+ or CD8+ T cells sorted from blood, sampled in a trial of the OX40 agonist ivuxolimab. This chain uses TRBV5-6 with TRBJ1-6; D gene uncertain. The CDR3 DNA sequence: TGTGCCAGCAGCTTGGGGGCACCGAATTCACCCCTCCACTTT. Translated, it gives CASSLGAPNSPLHF.